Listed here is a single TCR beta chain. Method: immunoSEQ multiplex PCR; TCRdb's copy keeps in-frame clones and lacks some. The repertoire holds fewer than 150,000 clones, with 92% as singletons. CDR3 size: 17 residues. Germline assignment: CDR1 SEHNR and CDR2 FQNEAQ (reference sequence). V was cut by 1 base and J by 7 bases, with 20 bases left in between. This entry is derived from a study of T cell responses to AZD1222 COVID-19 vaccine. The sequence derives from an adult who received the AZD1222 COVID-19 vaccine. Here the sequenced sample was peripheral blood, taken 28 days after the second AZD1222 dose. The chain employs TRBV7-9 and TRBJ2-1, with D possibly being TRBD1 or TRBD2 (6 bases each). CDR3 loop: CASSLGMGGPLWNEQFF. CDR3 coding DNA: TGTGCCAGCAGCTTAGGAATGGGGGGCCCCCTATGGAATGAGCAGTTCTTC.